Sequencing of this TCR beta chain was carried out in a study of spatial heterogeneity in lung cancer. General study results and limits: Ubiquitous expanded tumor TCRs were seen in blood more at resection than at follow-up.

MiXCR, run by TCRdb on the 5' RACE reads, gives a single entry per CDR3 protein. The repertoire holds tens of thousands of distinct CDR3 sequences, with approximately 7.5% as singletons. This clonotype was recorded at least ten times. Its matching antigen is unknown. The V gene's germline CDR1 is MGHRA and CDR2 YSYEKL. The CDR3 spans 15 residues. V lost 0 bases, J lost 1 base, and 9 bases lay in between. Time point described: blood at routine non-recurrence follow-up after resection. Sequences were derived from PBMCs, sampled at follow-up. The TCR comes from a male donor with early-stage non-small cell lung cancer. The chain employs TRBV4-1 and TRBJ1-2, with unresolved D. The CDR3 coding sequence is TGCGCCAGCAGCCAAGAATCAACTCTTAACTATGGCTACACCTTC. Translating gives CASSQESTLNYGYTF.